Below, 15 T cell receptor beta chains from the same sample are listed, as sequenced in a study of blood T cell repertoires in COVID-19. Clones were read by immunoSEQ multiplex PCR, and TCRdb kept only the in-frame ones, dropping some. The repertoire holds roughly 250,000 clones, with 80% to 90% as singletons. Sequencing was done on a sample of peripheral blood. The receptors shown here come from a woman between 45 and 60 years old with acute or convalescent COVID-19.

The chain joins TRBV7-3 to TRBJ1-2; weak D call: TRBD1 (6 bases). Germline V CDR1 and CDR2: SGHTA, FQGTGA. The length of the CDR3 is 16 residues. Between the trimmed V and J ends, which lost 5 bases and 2 bases, there was a span of 18 bases. This chain's CDR3 is CASSPLGHRANYGYTF. CDR3 bases: TGTGCCAGCAGCCCACTGGGGCACAGGGCCAACTATGGCTACACCTTC.

The chain carries TRBV2 and TRBJ2-2; D is unresolved. Deletions cut 6 bases from V and 6 bases from J, with 14 bases between. Germline V gives CDR1 SNHLY, CDR2 FYNNEI. This CDR3 contains 14 residues. The CDR3 sequence is CASRPPSPAGELFF. The CDR3 DNA follows: TGTGCCAGCAGACCCCCTTCACCGGCCGGGGAGCTGTTTTTT.

The V gene is TRBV5-8, the J gene TRBJ2-5; D unresolved. Trimming shortened V by 1 base and J by 0 bases, and 4 bases separated the two germline ends. Germline CDR1 and CDR2: SGHTS and YDEGEE. The CDR3 is 13 residues long. CDR3 bases: TGTGCCAGCAGCTTGTACAACCAAGAGACCCAGTACTTC. This sequence encodes CASSLYNQETQYF.

This chain joins TRBV5-1 and TRBJ1-6; 8 nucleotides agree with TRBD1. The V gene end was trimmed by 5 bases and the J gene end by 7 bases; junction bases not matched to a gene: 5. Germline V gene data show CDR1 as SGHRS and CDR2 as YFSETQ. There are 14 residues in the CDR3. CDR3 in amino acids: CASRRDRQNSPLHF. Here the CDR3 DNA reads TGCGCCAGCAGAAGGGACAGGCAGAATTCACCCCTCCACTTT.

This chain links TRBV28 with TRBJ2-3; 8 bases agree with TRBD2. Germline-derived CDR1 and CDR2 are MDHEN and SYDVKM. CDR3 length: 17 residues. V lost 4 bases to trimming and J lost 0 bases; unmatched junction nucleotides: 9. The CDR3 loop reads CASSSSLAASSTDTQYF. In DNA, the CDR3 is TGTGCCAGCAGTTCCTCACTAGCGGCCTCTAGCACAGATACGCAGTATTTT.

The rearrangement uses TRBV25-1 and TRBJ2-7; TRBD1 is a possible D gene (6 bases). The V end was cut by 11 bases, the J end by 2 bases, with 16 bases between. Germline CDR1 is MGHDK and CDR2 is SYGVNS. This CDR3 contains 13 residues. CDR3 residues: CASFGQTTYEQYF. The CDR3 coding sequence is TGTGCCTCATTCGGACAGACGACCTACGAGCAGTACTTC.

About this clone: At one end, the junction sequence differs from germline, possibly due to a read error. V is TRBV3-1 (or the pseudogene TRBV3-2) and J is TRBJ1-1, with a tentative D call TRBD1 (6 bases). CDR1 is LGHDT and CDR2 is YNNKEL in the germline V gene (reference sequence). This CDR3 is 14 amino acids long. The CDR3 coding sequence is TGTGCCAGCAGTCAAGGGGGACAGAACACTGAAGCTTTCTTT. It codes for CASSQGGQNTEAFF.

J is TRBJ1-2 and V is TRBV3-1 (or the pseudogene TRBV3-2); possible D gene TRBD1, 6 bases. CDR1 and CDR2 from the germline V gene are LGHDT and YNNKEL (reference sequence). The V gene lost 0 bases and the J gene lost 3 bases, with 14 bases spanning the gap. The CDR3 is made up of 16 amino acids. The CDR3, as DNA: TGTGCCAGCAGCCAAGATGGTGTAGGGGGTTACTATGGCTACACCTTC. Translation gives CASSQDGVGGYYGYTF.

This sequence joins TRBV9 and TRBJ2-5; a weak D match, TRBD2 (6 bases). This CDR3 region has 14 residues. Germline V gene data show CDR1 as SGDLS and CDR2 as YYNGEE. Trimming took 0 bases from V and 4 from J, leaving 10 bases between them. DNA of the CDR3: TGTGCCAGCAGCGTAGGGGTGGGGGGAGAGACCCAGTACTTC. The encoded protein is CASSVGVGGETQYF.

This sequence joins TRBV19 and TRBJ1-2, with TRBD1 as a possible D gene (5 bases). Germline CDR1 is LNHDA and CDR2 is SQIVND (reference sequence). The length of the CDR3 is 14 residues. Trimming removed 4 bases from V and 6 bases from J, with 15 bases in between. The CDR3 loop reads CASSTRRTHNGYTF. For the CDR3, the DNA is TGTGCCAGTAGTACCCGGCGGACACATAATGGCTACACCTTC. The variable domain in full, completed from reference TRBV19 and TRBJ1-2, reads DGGITQSPKYLFRKEGQNVTLSCEQNLNHDAMYWYRQDPGQGLRLIYYSQIVNDFQKGDIAEGYSVSREKKESFPLTVTSAQKNPTAFYLCASSTRRTHNGYTFGSGTRLTVV.

This chain connects TRBV2 to TRBJ1-4; TRBD1 aligns across 10 bases. Germline V gene data show CDR1 as SNHLY and CDR2 as FYNNEI. There are 14 residues in the CDR3. V was clipped by 7 bases and J by 7 bases; unmatched bases: 6. The DNA for the CDR3 is TGTGCCAGCACAAAGACAGGGGGCACTGAAAAACTGTTTTTT. Translating it yields CASTKTGGTEKLFF.

J is TRBJ2-5 and V is TRBV5-1; D possibly corresponds to TRBD2 (5 bases). This CDR3 is built from 14 residues. The V and J ends lost 4 bases and 2 bases respectively, with 12 bases between them. The V gene's germline CDR1 is SGHRS and CDR2 YFSETQ. CDR3 coding DNA: TGCGCCAGCAGCCCCCGGACTGCGCAAGAGACCCAGTACTTC. Amino acids: CASSPRTAQETQYF.

This chain uses TRBV19 with TRBJ2-5, with TRBD1 matching 9 bases. The CDR3 sequence is 15 residues long. Trimming took 5 bases from V and 5 from J; bases not matched to a gene: 9. Germline CDR1 is LNHDA and CDR2 is SQIVND (reference sequence). In DNA form, the CDR3 reads TGTGCCAGTAGTGCCCGGGACAGGGAGGGGGAGACCCAGTACTTC. This gives the protein CASSARDREGETQYF. Combining the CDR3 with reference TRBV19 and TRBJ2-5 gives the whole variable domain DGGITQSPKYLFRKEGQNVTLSCEQNLNHDAMYWYRQDPGQGLRLIYYSQIVNDFQKGDIAEGYSVSREKKESFPLTVTSAQKNPTAFYLCASSARDREGETQYFGPGTRLLVL.

For the CDR3, the DNA is TGCGCCAGCAGCGCCACCCCGGGACTAGTTGATCTTGAGCAGTTCTTC. Encoded protein: CASSATPGLVDLEQFF. The chain has TRBV5-1 and TRBJ2-1; 8 bases are a match to TRBD2. The germline gives CDR1 SGHRS, CDR2 YFSETQ. The CDR3 runs to 16 residues. The ends lost 4 bases at V and 9 bases at J; junction bases unmatched: 15.

V usage is TRBV5-1 and J usage is TRBJ2-1; 11 bases are shared with TRBD2. Trimming at V came to 4 bases and at J to 6 bases, leaving 6 bases not matched to a gene. The CDR3 consists of 15 residues. Germline lookup yields CDR1 SGHRS and CDR2 YFSETQ. DNA for the CDR3: TGCGCCAGCAGCGCCGGGACTAGCGGTACCAATGAGCAGTTCTTC. It codes for CASSAGTSGTNEQFF.